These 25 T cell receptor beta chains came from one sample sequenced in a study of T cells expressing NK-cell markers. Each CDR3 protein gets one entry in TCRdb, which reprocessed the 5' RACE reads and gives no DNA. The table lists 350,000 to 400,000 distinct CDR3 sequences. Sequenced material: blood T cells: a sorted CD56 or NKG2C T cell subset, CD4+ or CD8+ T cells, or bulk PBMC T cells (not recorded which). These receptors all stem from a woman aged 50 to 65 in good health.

The CDR3 region is CASSQDRLENSETQYF. This chain links TRBV3-1 with TRBJ2-5. CDR3 length equals 16 residues. Germline V lookup: CDR1 LGHDT, CDR2 YNNKEL (reference sequence).

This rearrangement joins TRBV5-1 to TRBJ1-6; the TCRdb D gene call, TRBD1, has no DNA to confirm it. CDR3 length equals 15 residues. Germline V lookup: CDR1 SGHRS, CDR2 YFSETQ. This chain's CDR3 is CASSFGTERSSPLHF.

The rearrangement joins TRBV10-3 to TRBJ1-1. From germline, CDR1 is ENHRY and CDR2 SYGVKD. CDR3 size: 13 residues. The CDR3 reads CAIRLSGDTEAFF.

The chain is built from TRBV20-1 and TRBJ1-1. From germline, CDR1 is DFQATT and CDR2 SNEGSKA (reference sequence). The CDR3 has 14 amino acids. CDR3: CSASLVWGNTEAFF.

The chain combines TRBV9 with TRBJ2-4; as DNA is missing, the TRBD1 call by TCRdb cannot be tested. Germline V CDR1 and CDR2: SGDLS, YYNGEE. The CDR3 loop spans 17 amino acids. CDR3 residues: CASSTQGPSGAKNIQYF.

This CDR3 reads CASSPPDRVEQYF. This chain uses TRBV11-3 with TRBJ2-7; TCRdb names TRBD1, which stays unverified in the absence of DNA. Germline CDR1 is SGHNT and CDR2 is YENEEA. CDR3 length: 13 amino acids.

The CDR3 loop is CASSTDMPLEAFF. The V gene is TRBV12-3 or TRBV12-4, the J gene TRBJ1-1; TCRdb's D call, TRBD1, is unchecked because there is no DNA. The CDR3 spans 13 residues.

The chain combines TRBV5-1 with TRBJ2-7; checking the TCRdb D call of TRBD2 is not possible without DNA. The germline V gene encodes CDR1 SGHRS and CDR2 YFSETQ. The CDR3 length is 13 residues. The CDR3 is CASRLAGEVEQYF.

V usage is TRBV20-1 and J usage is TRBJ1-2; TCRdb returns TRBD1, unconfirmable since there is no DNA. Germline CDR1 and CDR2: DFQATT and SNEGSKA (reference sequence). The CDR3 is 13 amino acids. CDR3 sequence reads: CSATSDRLSGYTF.

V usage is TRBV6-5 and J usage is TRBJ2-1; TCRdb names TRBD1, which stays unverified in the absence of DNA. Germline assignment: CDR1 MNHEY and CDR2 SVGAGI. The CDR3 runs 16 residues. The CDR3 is CASREGGPSSYNEQFF.

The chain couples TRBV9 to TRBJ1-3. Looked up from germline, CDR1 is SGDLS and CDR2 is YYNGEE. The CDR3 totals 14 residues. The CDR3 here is CASSGGGSGNTIYF. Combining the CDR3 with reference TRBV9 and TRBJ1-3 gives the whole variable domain DSGVTQTPKHLITATGQRVTLRCSPRSGDLSVYWYQQSLDQGLQFLIQYYNGEERAKGNILERFSAQQFPDLHSELNLSSLELGDSALYFCASSGGGSGNTIYFGEGSWLTVV.

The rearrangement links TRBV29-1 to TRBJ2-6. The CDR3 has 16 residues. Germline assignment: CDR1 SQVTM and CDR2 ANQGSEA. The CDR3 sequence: CSVEGSGSSGANVLTF.

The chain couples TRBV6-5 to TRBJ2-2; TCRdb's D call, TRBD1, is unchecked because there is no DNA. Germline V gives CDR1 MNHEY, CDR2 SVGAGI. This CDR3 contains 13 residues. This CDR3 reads CASRTDSTGELFF.

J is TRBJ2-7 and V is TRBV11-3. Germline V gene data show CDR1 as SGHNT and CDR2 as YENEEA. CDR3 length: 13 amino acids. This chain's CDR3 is CASSLDLPYEQYF.

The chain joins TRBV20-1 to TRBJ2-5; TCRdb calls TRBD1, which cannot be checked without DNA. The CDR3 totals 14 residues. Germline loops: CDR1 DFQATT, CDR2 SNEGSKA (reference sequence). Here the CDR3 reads CSVPGTGITQTQYF.

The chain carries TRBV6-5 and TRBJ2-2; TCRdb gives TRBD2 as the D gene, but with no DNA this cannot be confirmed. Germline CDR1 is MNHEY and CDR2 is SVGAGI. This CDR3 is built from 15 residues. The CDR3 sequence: CASIGGRELTGELFF.

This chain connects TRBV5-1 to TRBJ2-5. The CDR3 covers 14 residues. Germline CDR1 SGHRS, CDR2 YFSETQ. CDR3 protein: CASSFDGNWETQYF.

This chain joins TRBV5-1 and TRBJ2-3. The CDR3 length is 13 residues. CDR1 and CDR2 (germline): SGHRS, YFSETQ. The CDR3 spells CATGWDSGDTQYF.

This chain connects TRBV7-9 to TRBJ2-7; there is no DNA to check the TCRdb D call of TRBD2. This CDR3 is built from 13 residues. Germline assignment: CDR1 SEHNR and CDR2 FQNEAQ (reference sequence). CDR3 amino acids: CASSPKGPYEQYF.

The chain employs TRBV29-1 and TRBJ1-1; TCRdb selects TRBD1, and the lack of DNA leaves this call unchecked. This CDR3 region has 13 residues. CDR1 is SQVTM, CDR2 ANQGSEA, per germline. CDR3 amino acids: CSVGRVLNTEAFF.

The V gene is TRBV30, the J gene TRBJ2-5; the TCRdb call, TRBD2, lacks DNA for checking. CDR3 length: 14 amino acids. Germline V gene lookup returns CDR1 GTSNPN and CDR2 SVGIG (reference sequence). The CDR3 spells CAWRKGGGQETQYF.

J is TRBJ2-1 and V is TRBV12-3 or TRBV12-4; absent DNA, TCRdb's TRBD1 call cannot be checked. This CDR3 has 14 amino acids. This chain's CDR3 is CASSPGQGYGEQFF.

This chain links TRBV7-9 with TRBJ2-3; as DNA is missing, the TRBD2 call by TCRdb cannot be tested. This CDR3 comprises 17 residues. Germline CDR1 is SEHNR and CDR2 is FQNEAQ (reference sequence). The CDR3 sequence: CASSLLGASGSTDTQYF.

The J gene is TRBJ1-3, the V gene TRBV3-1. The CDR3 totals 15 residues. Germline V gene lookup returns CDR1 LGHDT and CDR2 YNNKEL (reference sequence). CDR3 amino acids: CASSQVSSTGNTIYF.

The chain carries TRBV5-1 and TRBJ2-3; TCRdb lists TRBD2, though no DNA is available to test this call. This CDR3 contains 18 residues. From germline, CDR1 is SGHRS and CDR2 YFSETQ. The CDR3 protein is CASSTGLAGLRSTDTQYF.